Presented here are 21 T cell receptor beta chains from one specimen sequenced in a study of T-cell reconstitution after alpha-beta-depleted transplantation in children. Unique molecular identifiers were incorporated when the TCRbeta library was constructed. TCRdb re-derived calls from the PCR reads in MiXCR, one entry per CDR3 protein. The profile shows about 870,000 distinct CDR3 sequences, 16% of them singletons. The material sequenced was PBMCs, mostly from graft donor cells, taken 360 days after TCRalphabeta/CD19-depleted stem cell transplant. All receptors derive from a male patient between 10 and 17 years old who had a stem cell transplant for acute lymphoblastic leukemia, so the T cells may come from the graft donor.

J is TRBJ1-1 and V is TRBV3-1; a weak D match, TRBD1 (5 bases). Trimming stripped 0 bases from V and 6 bases from J, with 11 bases between. CDR3 length: 14 residues. Germline-derived CDR1 and CDR2 are LGHDT and YNNKEL (reference sequence). The CDR3 region is CASSQDIGDPEAFF. The DNA of the CDR3 is TGTGCCAGCAGCCAAGATATAGGGGACCCTGAAGCTTTCTTT.

The rearrangement links TRBV7-8 to TRBJ2-1; possible D gene TRBD2, 6 bases. This CDR3 has 15 residues. Germline V gives CDR1 SGHVS, CDR2 FQNEAQ. V was clipped by 1 base and J by 8 bases, with 15 bases between them. DNA for the CDR3: TGTGCCAGCAGCTTAGTAGGAGGGAGTCCTGATGAGCAGTTCTTC. Its protein product is CASSLVGGSPDEQFF.

This clonotype was seen a few times. V usage is TRBV5-1 and J usage is TRBJ2-7; 7 bases line up with TRBD1. Trimming cost V 3 bases and J 3 bases; bases outside gene matches: 3. Germline CDR1 is SGHRS and CDR2 is YFSETQ. The CDR3 length is 13 residues. This CDR3 is CASSYRQGYEQYF. CDR3 DNA: TGCGCCAGCAGCTACCGACAGGGCTACGAGCAGTACTTC.

This clonotype came up a few times. CDR3 nucleotides: TGTGCCAGCAGCGTAGAATCGGGGACTAGCTCCTACAATGAGCAGTTCTTC. The encoded protein is CASSVESGTSSYNEQFF. The gene calls are TRBV9 and TRBJ2-1, with TRBD2 identical over 8 bases. The J segment lost 0 bases and the V segment lost 0 bases, leaving 5 bases of the junction unmatched. Germline V gene lookup returns CDR1 SGDLS and CDR2 YYNGEE. The CDR3 length is 17 residues.

This chain uses TRBV29-1 with TRBJ2-2, with 9 positions matching TRBD2. The CDR3 sequence is 15 residues long. V lost 2 bases and J lost 5; bases outside the gene matches: 6. From germline, CDR1 is SQVTM and CDR2 ANQGSEA. The CDR3 loop is CSVEPLAGYTGELFF. The CDR3 nucleotides read TGCAGCGTTGAACCACTAGCGGGTTATACCGGGGAGCTGTTTTTT.

The chain recombines TRBV5-1 with TRBJ2-1; D ambiguous. The CDR3 has 13 amino acids. Germline CDR1 is SGHRS and CDR2 is YFSETQ. Trimming cost V 2 bases and J 11 bases, with 14 bases left between them. The CDR3 region has the DNA TGCGCCAGCAGCTTAATCGTCGACGCTAAGCAGTTCTTC. It translates to CASSLIVDAKQFF. Using reference TRBV5-1 and TRBJ2-1 for the parts outside the CDR3, the full variable domain is KAGVTQTPRYLIKTRGQQVTLSCSPISGHRSVSWYQQTPGQGLQFLFEYFSETQRNKGNFPGRFSGRQFSNSRSEMNVSTLELGDSALYLCASSLIVDAKQFFGPGTRLTVL.

In its sample, this clonotype was seen a few times. This chain links TRBV7-2 with TRBJ2-1, with D unclear. This CDR3 spans 16 amino acids. Trimming removed 5 bases from V and 5 bases from J, with 19 bases in between. Germline CDR1 and CDR2: SGHTA and FQGNSA. CDR3 in amino acids: CASSPLPDTFHNEQFF. The CDR3 DNA sequence: TGTGCCAGCAGCCCGCTCCCCGACACTTTCCACAATGAGCAGTTCTTC.

In this sample, this clonotype turned up many times. One junction end does not reproduce the germline sequence, and a read error may be involved. The V and J genes are TRBV25-1 and TRBJ2-7; D not resolved. The CDR3 has 11 amino acids. In germline, CDR1 is MGHDK, CDR2 SYGVNS. CDR3 amino acids: CASSDQVGVNF. CDR3 in DNA: TGTGCCAGCAGTGATCAGGTCGGCGTAAACTTC.

Many counts were recorded for this clonotype. The V gene is TRBV20-1, the J gene TRBJ2-7; 10 bases line up with TRBD2. Germline V gene lookup returns CDR1 DFQATT and CDR2 SNEGSKA (reference sequence). V lost 5 bases and J lost 4; bases outside the gene matches: 11. There are 15 residues in the CDR3. The CDR3 DNA reads as TGCAGTGCTTTAAATCAGGCTAGCGGGAGTTACGAGCAGTACTTC. The encoded protein is CSALNQASGSYEQYF.

V is TRBV12-3 or TRBV12-4 and J is TRBJ2-1; 7 nucleotides line up with TRBD1. With 6 bases clipped from V and 5 bases from J, the junction kept 13 bases outside the gene matches. CDR3 length equals 16 residues. CDR3 sequence reads: CASSPDRPSPNNEQFF. The CDR3 coding sequence is TGTGCCAGCAGCCCGGACAGGCCCTCGCCGAACAATGAGCAGTTCTTC.

The genes are TRBV7-9 and TRBJ2-1, with unresolved D. This CDR3 comprises 16 residues. Germline V CDR1 and CDR2: SEHNR, FQNEAQ (reference sequence). V was pared by 0 bases and J by 2 bases, with 11 bases between. The CDR3 coding sequence is TGTGCCAGCAGCTTAGCGCTGAGCTCGCCCTACAATGAGCAGTTCTTC. Translating it yields CASSLALSSPYNEQFF.

This clonotype was observed at least ten times. The chain uses TRBV24-1 and TRBJ2-2, with D tentatively TRBD2 (5 bases). This CDR3 spans 18 amino acids. The V and J ends lost 2 bases and 1 base respectively, with 16 bases between them. In germline, CDR1 is KGHDR, CDR2 SFDVKD. The CDR3 DNA follows: TGTGCCACCAGTGATTCCCCCCCAGCGGACTTGAACACCGGGGAGCTGTTTTTT. Its protein is CATSDSPPADLNTGELFF.

This clonotype was counted between two and nine times. This chain joins TRBV15 and TRBJ1-5; D is perhaps TRBD1 (6 bases). CDR1 and CDR2 (germline): LNHNV, YYDKDF (reference sequence). CDR3 size: 15 residues. The V and J ends lost 4 bases and 0 bases respectively, with 10 bases between them. CDR3 sequence reads: CATSNRDNSNQPQHF. The CDR3 DNA reads as TGTGCCACCAGCAACAGGGATAATAGCAATCAGCCCCAGCATTTT. Complete variable domain (other parts from reference TRBV15 and TRBJ1-5): DAMVIQNPRYQVTQFGKPVTLSCSQTLNHNVMYWYQQKSSQAPKLLFHYYDKDFNNEADTPDNFQSRRPNTSFCFLDIRSPGLGDTAMYLCATSNRDNSNQPQHFGDGTRLSIL.

The gene calls are TRBV24-1 and TRBJ1-2, with a weak D call TRBD1 (5 bases). CDR1 and CDR2 (germline): KGHDR, SFDVKD. V dropped 5 bases and J dropped 5 bases, with 8 bases sitting between them. The CDR3 sequence is 12 residues long. The chain's CDR3 is CATSGDDYGYTF. CDR3 nucleotide sequence: TGTGCCACCAGTGGGGACGATTATGGCTACACCTTC.

The rearrangement uses TRBV12-3 or TRBV12-4 and TRBJ2-5; D call uncertain. Trimming pared 4 bases from V and 6 bases from J, leaving 12 bases between. This CDR3 contains 13 residues. The CDR3 loop reads CASSSIDTQTQYF. The CDR3 nucleotides are TGTGCCAGCAGTTCCATAGACACGCAGACCCAGTACTTC.

This clonotype was counted a few times. V gene TRBV5-6 combines with J gene TRBJ2-2; D uncertain. The germline V gene encodes CDR1 SGHDT and CDR2 YYEEEE. The V end was cut by 1 base, the J end by 6 bases, with 19 bases between. The CDR3 consists of 17 residues. As DNA, the CDR3 is TGTGCCAGCAGCTTGCTATCGGGTTGGGTGATCGCCGGGGAGCTGTTTTTT. Translation: CASSLLSGWVIAGELFF.

This clonotype has at least ten counts. This chain connects TRBV29-1 to TRBJ2-1, with unresolved D. Trimming cost V 7 bases and J 3 bases, with 16 bases left between them. This CDR3 has 14 amino acids. Germline V gene data show CDR1 as SQVTM and CDR2 as ANQGSEA. As DNA, the CDR3 is TGCAGCGCCTGGGTGGGGATGGGCTACAATGAGCAGTTCTTC. Residues: CSAWVGMGYNEQFF.

The genes are TRBV11-2 and TRBJ2-7; possible D gene TRBD2, 5 bases. The CDR3 consists of 16 residues. V was trimmed by 4 bases and J by 3 bases, leaving 19 bases between them. CDR1 SGHAT and CDR2 FQNNGV come from the germline V gene. The CDR3 DNA follows: TGTGCCAGCAGCTGGAACTCGGACGGCGGGTACTACGAGCAGTACTTC. Translating it yields CASSWNSDGGYYEQYF.

The chain has TRBV4-2 and TRBJ2-7; no firm D call. The CDR3 has 15 residues. V lost 4 bases and J lost 2, with 15 bases in between. Germline V gives CDR1 LGHNA, CDR2 YNFKEQ. CDR3 sequence reads: CASSPEPVSAYEQYF. The CDR3, as DNA: TGTGCCAGCAGCCCAGAACCTGTGTCCGCCTACGAGCAGTACTTC.

The rearrangement joins TRBV20-1 to TRBJ1-2; D gene uncertain. V dropped 1 base and J dropped 7 bases, with 13 bases sitting between them. Germline CDR1 and CDR2: DFQATT and SNEGSKA (reference sequence). The CDR3 has 13 amino acids. CDR3 sequence reads: CSARAFQLGGYTF. The CDR3 DNA reads TGCAGTGCTAGAGCGTTCCAGTTGGGTGGCTACACCTTC.

This clonotype has just a few counts. The chain has TRBV7-6 and TRBJ2-1; TRBD2 matches at 16 bases. CDR1 and CDR2 from the germline V gene are SGHVS and FNYEAQ. Trimming took 4 bases from V and 1 from J; bases not matched to a gene: 4. This CDR3 spans 18 amino acids. The CDR3 DNA reads TGTGCCAGCAGCTCGGGACTAGCGGGAGGGCCGTCCTACAATGAGCAGTTCTTC. It is translated as CASSSGLAGGPSYNEQFF. The full variable domain, rest sourced from reference TRBV7-6 and TRBJ2-1, is GAGVSQSPRYKVTKRGQDVALRCDPISGHVSLYWYRQALGQGPEFLTYFNYEAQQDKSGLPNDRFSAERPEGSISTLTIQRTEQRDSAMYRCASSSGLAGGPSYNEQFFGPGTRLTVL.